A single sample gave rise to the 3 T cell receptor beta chains below, sequenced in a study of T cell clonality in common variable immunodeficiency (dated by TCRdb to between 2014 and 2016). Receptor libraries were prepared by the immunoSEQ multiplex PCR assay. Held by TCRdb, this immuneACCESS table contains in-frame sequences only and omits some clones. Under half of the omission traces to an unresolved V gene where checked; the cause of the rest is unknown. For this sample, 50,000 to 60,000 clones are listed, none of them singletons. Clones ranked in the top ten supply roughly 0.83% of the sample. The sample taken for sequencing was peripheral blood mononuclear cells. The receptors derive from a person between 18 and 69 years old in good health.

This clone was picked up many times. Coverage ceases 3 residues before the CDR3 finishes, and the germline J gene fills in the end. The rearrangement links TRBV5-6 to TRBJ2-5; 8 bases line up with TRBD2. The CDR3 sequence is 15 residues long. Per the germline V gene, CDR1 is SGHDT and CDR2 is YYEEEE. V was clipped by 0 bases and J by 5 bases; unmatched bases: 6. CDR3 in amino acids: CASSLDSGDGETQYF. The part of the CDR3 DNA that was read is TGTGCCAGCAGCTTGGATAGCGGGGATGGGGAGACC.

This clone showed up many times. The CDR3 is cut off 3 residues early in the read; its end comes from the germline J gene. The chain employs TRBV29-1 and TRBJ2-7; 9 bases are a match to TRBD2. The trim removed 6 bases at V and 6 bases at J, leaving 6 bases unmatched. Germline V gene sequence: CDR1 SQVTM, CDR2 ANQGSEA. The CDR3 contains 12 residues. The CDR3 DNA, read in part, is TGCAGCGTGGGACTAGCAGGGGGCGAG. It translates to CSVGLAGGE. In full, the CDR3 is CSVGLAGGEQYF.

At least ten counts were recorded for this clone. The CDR3 extends 3 residues past the end of the read, so its final part is completed from the germline J gene. The V gene is TRBV13, the J gene TRBJ2-1, with 8 bases matching TRBD1. The CDR3 has 17 residues. J lost 9 bases, V lost 5 bases, and 18 bases had no gene match. In germline, CDR1 is PRHDT, CDR2 FYEKMQ (reference sequence). CDR3 bases read: TGTGCCAGCAGCCCTCCTCACCCAGGGGGCGAAGTGGGTGAG. Translated: CASSPPHPGGEVGE. The full CDR3 protein is CASSPPHPGGEVGEQFF.